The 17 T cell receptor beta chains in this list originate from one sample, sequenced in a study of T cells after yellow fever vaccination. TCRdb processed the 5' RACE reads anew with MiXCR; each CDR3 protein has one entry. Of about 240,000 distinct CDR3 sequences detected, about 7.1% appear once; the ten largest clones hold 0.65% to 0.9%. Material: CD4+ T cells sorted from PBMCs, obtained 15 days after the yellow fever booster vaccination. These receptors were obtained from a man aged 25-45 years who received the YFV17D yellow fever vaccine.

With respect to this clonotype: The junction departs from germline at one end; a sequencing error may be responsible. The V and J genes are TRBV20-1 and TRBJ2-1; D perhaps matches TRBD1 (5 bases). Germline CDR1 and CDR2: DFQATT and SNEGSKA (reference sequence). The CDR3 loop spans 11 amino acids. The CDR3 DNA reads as TGCAGTGCTAGAGATATAGGACACCTTCGATTC. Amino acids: CSARDIGHLRF.

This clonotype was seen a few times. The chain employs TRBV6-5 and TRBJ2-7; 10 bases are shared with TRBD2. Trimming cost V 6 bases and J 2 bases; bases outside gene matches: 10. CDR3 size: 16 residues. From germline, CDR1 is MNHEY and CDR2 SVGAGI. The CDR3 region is CASSPGLADLAYEQYF. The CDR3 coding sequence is TGTGCCAGCAGCCCCGGACTAGCGGACCTTGCCTACGAGCAGTACTTC.

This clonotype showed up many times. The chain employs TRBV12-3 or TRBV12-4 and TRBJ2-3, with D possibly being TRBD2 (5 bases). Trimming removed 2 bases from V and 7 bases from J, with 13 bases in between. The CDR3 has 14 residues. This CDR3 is CASSLMAGRNTQYF. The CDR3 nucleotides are TGTGCCAGCAGTTTAATGGCGGGTAGGAATACGCAGTATTTT.

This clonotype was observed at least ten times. CDR3 nucleotide sequence: TGTGCCAGCAGCTCGGACAGGGGGTGGAAAACCCAGTACTTC. Protein: CASSSDRGWKTQYF. The chain links TRBV7-7 to TRBJ2-5, with 10 positions matching TRBD1. V gave up 4 bases and J gave up 8 bases; unmatched junction bases: 7. This CDR3 region has 14 residues. Germline V CDR1 and CDR2: SSHAT, FNYEAQ (reference sequence).

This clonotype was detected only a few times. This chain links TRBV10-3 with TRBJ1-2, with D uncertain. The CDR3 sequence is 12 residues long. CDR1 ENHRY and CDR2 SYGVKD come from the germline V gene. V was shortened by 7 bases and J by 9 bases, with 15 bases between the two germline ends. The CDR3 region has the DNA TGTGCCATCACTGACACGTTTTCGAGCTACACCTTC. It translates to CAITDTFSSYTF.

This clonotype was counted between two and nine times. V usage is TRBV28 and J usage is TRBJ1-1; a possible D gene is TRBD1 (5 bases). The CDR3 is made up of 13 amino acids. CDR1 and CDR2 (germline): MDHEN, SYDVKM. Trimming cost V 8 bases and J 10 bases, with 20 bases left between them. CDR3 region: CASASAGVFGAFF. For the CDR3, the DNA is TGTGCCAGCGCATCCGCGGGGGTCTTTGGAGCTTTCTTT.

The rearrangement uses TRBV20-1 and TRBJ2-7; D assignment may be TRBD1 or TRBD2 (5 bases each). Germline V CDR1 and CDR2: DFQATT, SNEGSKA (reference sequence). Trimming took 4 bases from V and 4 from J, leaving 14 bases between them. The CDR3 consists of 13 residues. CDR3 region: CSATRAEGYEQYF. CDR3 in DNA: TGCAGTGCTACCAGGGCAGAGGGGTACGAGCAGTACTTC.

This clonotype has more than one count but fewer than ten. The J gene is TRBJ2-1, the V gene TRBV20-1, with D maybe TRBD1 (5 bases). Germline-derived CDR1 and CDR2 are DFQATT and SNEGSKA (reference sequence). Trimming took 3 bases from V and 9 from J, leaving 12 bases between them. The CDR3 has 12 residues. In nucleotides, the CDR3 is TGCAGTGCTAGGGGGCTGGATGGTGAGCAGTTCTTC. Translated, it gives CSARGLDGEQFF.

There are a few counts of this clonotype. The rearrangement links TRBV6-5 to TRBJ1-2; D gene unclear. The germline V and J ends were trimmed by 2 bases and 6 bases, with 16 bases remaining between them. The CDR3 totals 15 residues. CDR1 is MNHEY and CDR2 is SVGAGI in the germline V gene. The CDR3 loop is CASSYRNKRGDGYTF. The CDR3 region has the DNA TGTGCCAGCAGTTACCGGAATAAACGGGGAGATGGCTACACCTTC.

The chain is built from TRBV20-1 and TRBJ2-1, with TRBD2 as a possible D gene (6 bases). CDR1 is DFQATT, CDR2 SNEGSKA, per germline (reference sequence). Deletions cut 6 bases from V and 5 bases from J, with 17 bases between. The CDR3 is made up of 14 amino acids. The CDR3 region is CSARPGLRNNEQFF. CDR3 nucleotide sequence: TGCAGTGCGCGCCCGGGACTTAGAAACAATGAGCAGTTCTTC.

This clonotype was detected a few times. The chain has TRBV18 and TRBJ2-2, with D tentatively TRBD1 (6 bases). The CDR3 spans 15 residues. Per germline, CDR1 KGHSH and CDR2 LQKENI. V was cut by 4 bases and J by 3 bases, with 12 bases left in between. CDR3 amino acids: CASSRGQTDTGELFF. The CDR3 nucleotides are TGTGCCAGCTCACGTGGACAGACTGACACCGGGGAGCTGTTTTTT.

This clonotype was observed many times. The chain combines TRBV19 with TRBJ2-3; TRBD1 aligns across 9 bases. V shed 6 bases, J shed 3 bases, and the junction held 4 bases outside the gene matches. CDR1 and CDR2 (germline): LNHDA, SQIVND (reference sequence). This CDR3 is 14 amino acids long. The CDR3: CASRQGARTDTQYF. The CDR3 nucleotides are TGTGCCAGTAGACAGGGGGCGAGGACAGATACGCAGTATTTT. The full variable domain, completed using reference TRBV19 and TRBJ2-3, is DGGITQSPKYLFRKEGQNVTLSCEQNLNHDAMYWYRQDPGQGLRLIYYSQIVNDFQKGDIAEGYSVSREKKESFPLTVTSAQKNPTAFYLCASRQGARTDTQYFGPGTRLTVL.

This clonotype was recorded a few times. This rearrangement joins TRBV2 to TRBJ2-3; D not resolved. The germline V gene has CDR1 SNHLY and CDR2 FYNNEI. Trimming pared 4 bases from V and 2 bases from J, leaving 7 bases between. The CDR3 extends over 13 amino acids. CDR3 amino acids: CASSVQPTDTQYF. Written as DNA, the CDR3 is TGTGCCAGCAGTGTACAGCCCACAGATACGCAGTATTTT.

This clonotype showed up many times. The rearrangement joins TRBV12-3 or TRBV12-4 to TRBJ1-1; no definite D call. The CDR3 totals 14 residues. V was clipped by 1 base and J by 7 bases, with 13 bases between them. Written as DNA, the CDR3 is TGTGCCAGCAGTTTAGAGACGGTCAGAATTGAAGCTTTCTTT. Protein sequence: CASSLETVRIEAFF.

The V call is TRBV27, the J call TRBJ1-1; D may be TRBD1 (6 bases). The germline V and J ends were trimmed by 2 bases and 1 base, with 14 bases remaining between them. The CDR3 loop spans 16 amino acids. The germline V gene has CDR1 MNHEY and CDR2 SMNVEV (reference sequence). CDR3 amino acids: CASSLGGRGGNTEAFF. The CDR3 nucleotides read TGTGCCAGCAGTTTAGGGGGTAGGGGGGGGAACACTGAAGCTTTCTTT.

CDR3 nucleotides: TGCAGTGCTAGAGTCAGGGGTCTCACCGGGGAGCTGTTTTTT. Translated: CSARVRGLTGELFF. This chain links TRBV20-1 with TRBJ2-2; tentatively, D is TRBD1 (6 bases). V shed 1 base and J shed 4 bases, with 10 bases lying between them. Germline CDR1 and CDR2: DFQATT and SNEGSKA (reference sequence). The CDR3 loop spans 14 amino acids.

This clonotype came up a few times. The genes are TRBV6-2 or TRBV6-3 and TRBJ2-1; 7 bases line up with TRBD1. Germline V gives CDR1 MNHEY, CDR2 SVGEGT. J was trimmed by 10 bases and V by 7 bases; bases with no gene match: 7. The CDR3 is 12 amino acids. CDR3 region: CASKPWGQEQFF. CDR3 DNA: TGTGCCAGCAAACCCTGGGGACAGGAGCAGTTCTTC.